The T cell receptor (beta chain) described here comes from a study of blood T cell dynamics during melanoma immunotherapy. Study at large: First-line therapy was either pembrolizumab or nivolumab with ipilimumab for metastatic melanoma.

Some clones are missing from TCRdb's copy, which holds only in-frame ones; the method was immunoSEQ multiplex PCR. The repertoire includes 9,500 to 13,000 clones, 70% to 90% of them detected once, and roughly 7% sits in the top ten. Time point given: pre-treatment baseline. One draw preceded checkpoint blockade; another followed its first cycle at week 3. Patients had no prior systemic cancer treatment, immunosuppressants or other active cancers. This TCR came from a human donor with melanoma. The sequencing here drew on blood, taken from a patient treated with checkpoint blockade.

CDR3 loop: CASIKQGADYGYTF. CDR3 DNA sequence: TGTGCCAGTATTAAACAGGGAGCTGACTATGGCTACACCTTC. The rearrangement links TRBV19 to TRBJ1-2; weak D call: TRBD1 (6 bases). Between the trimmed V and J ends, which lost 7 bases and 3 bases, there was a span of 15 bases. In germline, CDR1 is LNHDA, CDR2 SQIVND (reference sequence). The CDR3 totals 14 residues.